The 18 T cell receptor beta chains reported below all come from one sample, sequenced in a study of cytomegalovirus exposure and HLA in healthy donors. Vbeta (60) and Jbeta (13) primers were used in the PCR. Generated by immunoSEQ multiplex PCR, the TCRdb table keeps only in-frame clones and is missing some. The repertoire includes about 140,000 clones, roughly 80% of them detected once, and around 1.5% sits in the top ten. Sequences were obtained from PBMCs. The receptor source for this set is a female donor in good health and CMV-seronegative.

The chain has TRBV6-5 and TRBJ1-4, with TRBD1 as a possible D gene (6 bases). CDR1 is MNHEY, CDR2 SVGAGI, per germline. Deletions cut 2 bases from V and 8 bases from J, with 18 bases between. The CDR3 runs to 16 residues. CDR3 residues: CASSYHPRDTTEKLFF. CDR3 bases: TGTGCCAGCAGTTACCATCCACGGGACACGACCGAAAAACTGTTTTTT.

This CDR3 is CASSRGATYEQYF. CDR3 sequence (DNA): TGTGCCAGCAGCCGGGGGGCAACCTACGAGCAGTACTTC. This rearrangement joins TRBV7-8 to TRBJ2-7, with D possibly TRBD2 on 7 matching bases. Germline V gives CDR1 SGHVS, CDR2 FQNEAQ. There are 13 residues in the CDR3. V lost 5 bases and J lost 2, with 10 bases in between.

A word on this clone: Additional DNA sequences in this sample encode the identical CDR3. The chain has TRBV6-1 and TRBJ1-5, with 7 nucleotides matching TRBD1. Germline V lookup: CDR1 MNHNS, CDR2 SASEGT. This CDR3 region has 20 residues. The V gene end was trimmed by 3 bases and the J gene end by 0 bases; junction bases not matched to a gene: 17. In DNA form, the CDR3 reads TGTGCCAGCAGTGACACCTTGGGACAGCCGGGGGTCTATAGCAATCAGCCCCAGCATTTT. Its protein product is CASSDTLGQPGVYSNQPQHF.

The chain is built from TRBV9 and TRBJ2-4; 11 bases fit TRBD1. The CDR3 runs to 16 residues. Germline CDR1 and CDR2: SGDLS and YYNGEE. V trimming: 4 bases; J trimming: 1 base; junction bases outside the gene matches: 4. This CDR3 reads CASSMGQGEAKNIQYF. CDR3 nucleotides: TGTGCCAGCAGCATGGGACAGGGGGAGGCCAAAAACATTCAGTACTTC.

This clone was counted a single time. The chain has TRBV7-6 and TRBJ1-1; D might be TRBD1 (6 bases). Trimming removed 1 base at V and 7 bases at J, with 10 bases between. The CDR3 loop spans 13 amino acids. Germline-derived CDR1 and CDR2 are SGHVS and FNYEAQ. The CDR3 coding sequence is TGTGCCAGCAGCTTAGATGACAGGTATGAAGCTTTCTTT. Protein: CASSLDDRYEAFF.

For the CDR3, the DNA is TGTGCCAGCAGTTCCGGGACAGCCGGCAATCAGCCCCAGCATTTT. Its protein product is CASSSGTAGNQPQHF. This chain links TRBV27 with TRBJ1-5, with 7 nucleotides matching TRBD1. After removal of 4 bases from V and 2 bases from J, the junction contained 5 bases not matched to a gene. CDR1 and CDR2 from the germline V gene are MNHEY and SMNVEV (reference sequence). The CDR3 has 15 residues.

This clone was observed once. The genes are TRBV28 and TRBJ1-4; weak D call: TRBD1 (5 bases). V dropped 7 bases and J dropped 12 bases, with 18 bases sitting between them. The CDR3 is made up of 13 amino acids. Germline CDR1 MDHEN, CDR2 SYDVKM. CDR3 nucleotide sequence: TGTGCCAGCACCATCGGGACGGGGGAAGAACTGTTTTTT. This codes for CASTIGTGEELFF.

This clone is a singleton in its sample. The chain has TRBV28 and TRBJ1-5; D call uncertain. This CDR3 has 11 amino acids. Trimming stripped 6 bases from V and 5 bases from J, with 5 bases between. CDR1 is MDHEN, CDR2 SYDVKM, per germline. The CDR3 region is CASSPDQPQHF. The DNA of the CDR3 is TGTGCCAGCAGCCCAGATCAGCCCCAGCATTTT.

CDR3 region: CATFPPGQGHEKLFF. As DNA, the CDR3 is TGTGCCACCTTCCCTCCGGGACAGGGTCACGAAAAACTGTTTTTT. This chain connects TRBV6-1 to TRBJ1-4; 9 nucleotides align to TRBD1. The germline V gene encodes CDR1 MNHNS and CDR2 SASEGT. CDR3 length: 15 residues. V shed 10 bases, J shed 8 bases, and the junction held 14 bases outside the gene matches.

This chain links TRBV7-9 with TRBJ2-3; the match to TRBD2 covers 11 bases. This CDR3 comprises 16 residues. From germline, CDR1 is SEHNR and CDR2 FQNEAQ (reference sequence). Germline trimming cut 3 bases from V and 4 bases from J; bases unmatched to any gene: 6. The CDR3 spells CASSFSGTSGPDTQYF. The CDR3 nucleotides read TGTGCCAGCAGCTTCTCCGGGACTAGCGGACCAGATACGCAGTATTTT.

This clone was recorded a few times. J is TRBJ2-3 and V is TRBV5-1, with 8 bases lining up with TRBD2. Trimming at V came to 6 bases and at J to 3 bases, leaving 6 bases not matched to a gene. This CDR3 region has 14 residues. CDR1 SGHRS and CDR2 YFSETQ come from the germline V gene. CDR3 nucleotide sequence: TGCGCCAGCAAAATGGGGACTAGTACAGATACGCAGTATTTT. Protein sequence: CASKMGTSTDTQYF.

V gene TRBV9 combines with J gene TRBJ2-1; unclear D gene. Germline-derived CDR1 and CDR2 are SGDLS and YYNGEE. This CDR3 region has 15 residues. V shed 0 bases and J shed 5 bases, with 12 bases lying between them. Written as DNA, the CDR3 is TGTGCCAGCAGCGTAGTTACCGAGCCTCACAATGAGCAGTTCTTC. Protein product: CASSVVTEPHNEQFF.

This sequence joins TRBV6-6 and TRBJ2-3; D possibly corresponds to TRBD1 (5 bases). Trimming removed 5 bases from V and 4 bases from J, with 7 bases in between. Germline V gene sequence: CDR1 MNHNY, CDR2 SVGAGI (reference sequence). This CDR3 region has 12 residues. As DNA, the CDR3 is TGTGCCAGCAGTCCAGGGTCAGATACGCAGTATTTT. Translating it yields CASSPGSDTQYF.

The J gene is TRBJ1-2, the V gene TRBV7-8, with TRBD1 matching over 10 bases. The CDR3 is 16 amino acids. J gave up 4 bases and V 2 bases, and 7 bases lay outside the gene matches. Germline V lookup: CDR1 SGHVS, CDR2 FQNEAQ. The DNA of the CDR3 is TGTGCCAGCAGCTTACAAGGGACAGGGGTGGGCTATGGCTACACCTTC. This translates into CASSLQGTGVGYGYTF. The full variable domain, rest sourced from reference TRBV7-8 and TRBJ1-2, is GAGVSQSPRYKVAKRGQDVALRCDPISGHVSLFWYQQALGQGPEFLTYFQNEAQLDKSGLPSDRFFAERPEGSVSTLKIQRTQQEDSAVYLCASSLQGTGVGYGYTFGSGTRLTVV.

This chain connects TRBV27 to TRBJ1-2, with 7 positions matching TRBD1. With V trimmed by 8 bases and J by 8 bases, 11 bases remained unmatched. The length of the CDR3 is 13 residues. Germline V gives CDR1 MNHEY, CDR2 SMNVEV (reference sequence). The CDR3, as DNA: TGTGCCAGCGCACCTCAGGGGGGCACGGGCTACACCTTC. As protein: CASAPQGGTGYTF.

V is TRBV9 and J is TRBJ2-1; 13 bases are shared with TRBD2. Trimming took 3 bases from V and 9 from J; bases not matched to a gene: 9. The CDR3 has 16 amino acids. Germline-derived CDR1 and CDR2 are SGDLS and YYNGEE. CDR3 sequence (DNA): TGTGCCAGCAGCGCGCCCACGGGACTAGCGGGGACTGAGCAGTTCTTC. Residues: CASSAPTGLAGTEQFF.

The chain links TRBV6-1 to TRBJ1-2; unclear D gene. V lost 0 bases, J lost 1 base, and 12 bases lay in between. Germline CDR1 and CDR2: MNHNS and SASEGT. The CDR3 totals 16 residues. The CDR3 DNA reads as TGTGCCAGCAGTGAAGCGCGACGGCCAGGTAACTATGGCTACACCTTC. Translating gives CASSEARRPGNYGYTF.

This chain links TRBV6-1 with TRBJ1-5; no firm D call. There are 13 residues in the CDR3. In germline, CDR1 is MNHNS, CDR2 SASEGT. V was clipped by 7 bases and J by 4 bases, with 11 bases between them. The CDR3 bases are TGTGCCAGCACCCCCTCTCCTAATCAGCCCCAGCATTTT. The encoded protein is CASTPSPNQPQHF.